The 4 T cell receptor beta chains listed next were all sequenced from one sample in a study of blood T cell repertoires in COVID-19. Method: immunoSEQ multiplex PCR; TCRdb's copy keeps in-frame clones and lacks some. Here the sample spans about 130,000 clones, approximately 78% being singletons. Sequenced input: peripheral blood. Receptor source: a man aged 55 to 70 who had recovered from COVID-19.

Concerning this clone itself: One end of the junction fails to match germline, which may point to a read error. The CDR3 loop reads CATSLSGGLGDTEAFF. The CDR3 bases are TGTGCCACCAGCTTGTCGGGGGGCTTGGGGGACACTGAAGCTTTCTTT. The chain joins TRBV5-6 to TRBJ1-1, with TRBD1 as a possible D gene (6 bases). The CDR3 runs to 16 residues. Germline V gene sequence: CDR1 SGHDT, CDR2 YYEEEE.

This sequence joins TRBV19 and TRBJ1-2, with D unresolved. This CDR3 comprises 15 residues. The germline gives CDR1 LNHDA, CDR2 SQIVND (reference sequence). V lost 5 bases and J 8 bases, leaving 21 bases between the germline ends. CDR3 amino acids: CASSSYDMEKRGYTF. The CDR3 DNA is TGTGCCAGTAGTTCATACGACATGGAAAAACGCGGCTACACCTTC.

The table lists this clone with a few counts. V is TRBV9 and J is TRBJ2-2, with 7 bases aligning to TRBD2. CDR1 is SGDLS, CDR2 YYNGEE, per germline. This CDR3 spans 14 amino acids. J gave up 4 bases and V 0 bases, and 0 bases lay outside the gene matches. CDR3 coding DNA: TGTGCCAGCAGCGTAGCGGGGGGCACCGGGGAGCTGTTTTTT. Protein product: CASSVAGGTGELFF.

The V gene is TRBV6-6, the J gene TRBJ1-2, with D possibly TRBD1 on 6 matching bases. The germline V gene has CDR1 MNHNY and CDR2 SVGAGI (reference sequence). The CDR3 covers 14 residues. The V end was cut by 5 bases, the J end by 4 bases, with 14 bases between. In DNA, the CDR3 is TGTGCCAGCAGTACCCAGGGGTTCAGCTATGGCTACACCTTC. Translating it yields CASSTQGFSYGYTF.